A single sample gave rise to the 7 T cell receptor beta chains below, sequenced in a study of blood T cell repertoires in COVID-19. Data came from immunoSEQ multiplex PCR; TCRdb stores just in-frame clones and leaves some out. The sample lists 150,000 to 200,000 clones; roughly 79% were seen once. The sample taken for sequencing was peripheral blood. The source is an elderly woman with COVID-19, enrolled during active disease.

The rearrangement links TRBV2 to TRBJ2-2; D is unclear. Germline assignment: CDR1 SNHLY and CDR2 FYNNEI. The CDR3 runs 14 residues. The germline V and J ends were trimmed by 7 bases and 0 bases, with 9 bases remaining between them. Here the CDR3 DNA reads TGTGCCAGCACTAAACTCTCGAACACCGGGGAGCTGTTTTTT. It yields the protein CASTKLSNTGELFF.

CDR3 nucleotide sequence: TGTGCCACCAGTGATATAGGGACAGGCGATGGCTACACCTTC. Its translation is CATSDIGTGDGYTF. This chain links TRBV24-1 with TRBJ1-2, with 8 bases that match TRBD1. V was clipped by 3 bases and J by 6 bases; unmatched bases: 5. The germline V gene encodes CDR1 KGHDR and CDR2 SFDVKD. The CDR3 extends over 14 amino acids.

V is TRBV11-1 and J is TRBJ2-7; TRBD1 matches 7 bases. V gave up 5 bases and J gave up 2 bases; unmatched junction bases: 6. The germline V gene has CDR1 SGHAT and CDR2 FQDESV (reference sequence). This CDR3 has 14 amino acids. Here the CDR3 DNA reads TGTGCCAGCAGCCCACGACAGGGAGCCTACGAGCAGTACTTC. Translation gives CASSPRQGAYEQYF.

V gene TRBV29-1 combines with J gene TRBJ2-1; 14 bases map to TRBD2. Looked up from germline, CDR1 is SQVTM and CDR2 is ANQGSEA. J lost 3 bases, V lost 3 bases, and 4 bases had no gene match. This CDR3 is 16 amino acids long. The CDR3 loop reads CSVELGTSGGYNEQFF. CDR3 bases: TGCAGCGTTGAGTTAGGGACTAGCGGGGGCTACAATGAGCAGTTCTTC.

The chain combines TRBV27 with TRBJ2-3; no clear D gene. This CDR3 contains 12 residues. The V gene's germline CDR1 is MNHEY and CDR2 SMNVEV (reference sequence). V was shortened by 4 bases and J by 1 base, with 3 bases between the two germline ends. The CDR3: CASSSGTDTQYF. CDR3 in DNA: TGTGCCAGCAGTTCAGGCACAGATACGCAGTATTTT.

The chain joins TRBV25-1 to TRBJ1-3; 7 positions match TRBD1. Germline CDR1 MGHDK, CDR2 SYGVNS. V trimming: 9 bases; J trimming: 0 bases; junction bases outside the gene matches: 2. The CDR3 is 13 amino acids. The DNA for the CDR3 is TGTGCCAGGGACAGGTGCTCTGGAAACACCATATATTTT. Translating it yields CARDRCSGNTIYF.

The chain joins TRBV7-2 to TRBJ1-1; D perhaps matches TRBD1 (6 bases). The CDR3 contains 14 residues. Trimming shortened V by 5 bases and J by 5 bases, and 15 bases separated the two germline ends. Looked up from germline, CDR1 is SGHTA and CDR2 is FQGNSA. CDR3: CASSKEGQGTEAFF. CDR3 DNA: TGTGCCAGCAGCAAAGAGGGCCAGGGGACTGAAGCTTTCTTT.